The 32 T cell receptor beta chains below all came from one sample that was sequenced in a study of beta chain features in type 1 diabetes. General study points: There was a moderate but significant shortening of TCRB CDR3s in all four CD4+ subsets of Type 1 diabetes patients.

The antigens these receptors bind are not known. Expressed TCRB transcripts were sequenced because the isolated RNA had all been reverse transcribed beforehand. Assay: immunoSEQ multiplex PCR; the TCRdb copy retains only in-frame clones and omits some. The table includes a few hundred thousand clones, over 20% detected once. The sequenced sample was naive CD4+ T cells from blood. These TCRs come from a middle-aged woman with type 1 diabetes.

The chain has TRBV5-1 and TRBJ1-5; D not certain. In germline, CDR1 is SGHRS, CDR2 YFSETQ. The CDR3 extends over 15 amino acids. V lost 2 bases and J lost 0, with 9 bases in between. Here the CDR3 DNA reads TGCGCCAGCAGCTTCTATCCCGATAGCAATCAGCCCCAGCATTTT. Translating gives CASSFYPDSNQPQHF.

V and J are TRBV7-9 and TRBJ2-1, with 14 bases that match TRBD2. The junction had 4 bases not matched to a gene; V was cut back by 2 bases and J by 7 bases. Germline-derived CDR1 and CDR2 are SEHNR and FQNEAQ (reference sequence). This CDR3 is built from 16 residues. CDR3 in DNA: TGTGCCAGCAGCTTAACCCGGACTAGCGGGAGGAATGAGCAGTTCTTC. Its protein is CASSLTRTSGRNEQFF.

This clone appeared a few times. The rearrangement uses TRBV4-2 and TRBJ2-2; possible D gene TRBD1, 6 bases. CDR3 length equals 16 residues. V was clipped by 3 bases and J by 0 bases, with 11 bases between them. Germline CDR1 LGHNA, CDR2 YNFKEQ. The CDR3 nucleotides are TGTGCCAGCAGCCACACCGGGACAACGAACACCGGGGAGCTGTTTTTT. It yields the protein CASSHTGTTNTGELFF.

The genes are TRBV19 and TRBJ2-5; D uncertain. The CDR3 contains 12 residues. Germline V gene sequence: CDR1 LNHDA, CDR2 SQIVND (reference sequence). V shed 5 bases and J shed 7 bases, with 11 bases lying between them. The CDR3 is CASSPQHGTQYF. CDR3 coding DNA: TGTGCCAGTAGTCCCCAACATGGGACCCAGTACTTC.

The V call is TRBV5-1, the J call TRBJ2-7; D not resolved. The CDR3 totals 16 residues. Germline-derived CDR1 and CDR2 are SGHRS and YFSETQ. The ends were cut back, 0 bases at V and 2 bases at J, with 15 bases in the middle. The CDR3 protein is CASSLVSSSVPYEQYF. In DNA, the CDR3 is TGCGCCAGCAGCTTGGTTAGTTCCTCGGTCCCCTACGAGCAGTACTTC.

The table lists this clone with a few counts. The chain combines TRBV27 with TRBJ2-1; 12 bases are a match to TRBD2. The CDR3 loop spans 16 amino acids. With V trimmed by 4 bases and J by 6 bases, 7 bases remained unmatched. Germline CDR1 is MNHEY and CDR2 is SMNVEV (reference sequence). In DNA, the CDR3 is TGTGCCAGCAGTTCAGAGACTAGCGGGAGTTTCAATGAGCAGTTCTTC. Its translation: CASSSETSGSFNEQFF.

The V call is TRBV4-3, the J call TRBJ2-7, with 7 nucleotides matching TRBD1. CDR3 length: 17 amino acids. From germline, CDR1 is LGHNA and CDR2 YSLEER. V trimming: 1 base; J trimming: 6 bases; junction bases outside the gene matches: 15. The CDR3 bases are TGCGCCAGCAGCCAAGTTCCCCGGACAGGCAATCGGGTCGAGCAGTACTTC. Translation: CASSQVPRTGNRVEQYF.

The J gene is TRBJ2-7, the V gene TRBV5-6, with a tentative D call TRBD1 (6 bases). Germline V gives CDR1 SGHDT, CDR2 YYEEEE. The CDR3 runs to 12 residues. V lost 0 bases and J 5 bases, leaving 6 bases between the germline ends. The chain's CDR3 is CASSLGQDEQYF. For the CDR3, the DNA is TGTGCCAGCAGCTTGGGACAGGACGAGCAGTACTTC.

As concerns this clone: Other DNA sequences from this sample encode an identical CDR3 as well. The chain combines TRBV7-2 with TRBJ2-3; D gene ambiguous. The CDR3 is made up of 13 amino acids. CDR1 and CDR2 from the germline V gene are SGHTA and FQGNSA. V shed 3 bases and J shed 0 bases, with 4 bases lying between them. This CDR3 is CASSLASTDTQYF. The CDR3 DNA is TGTGCCAGCAGCTTGGCCAGCACAGATACGCAGTATTTT.

The chain links TRBV7-8 to TRBJ1-5; 7 positions agree with TRBD1. The CDR3 is made up of 14 amino acids. V lost 1 base and J lost 9; bases outside the gene matches: 6. CDR1 is SGHVS and CDR2 is FQNEAQ in the germline V gene. The CDR3 DNA sequence: TGTGCCAGCAGCTTAGGGCAGGGGGGCTTGCCCCAGCATTTT. Its protein product is CASSLGQGGLPQHF.

This clone came up a few times. The chain carries TRBV4-1 and TRBJ2-7, with D perhaps matching TRBD1 (6 bases). Trimming took 3 bases from V and 2 from J, leaving 23 bases between them. CDR3 length: 18 amino acids. Germline V gives CDR1 MGHRA, CDR2 YSYEKL. As DNA, the CDR3 is TGCGCCAGCAGCCAGGACCCTGGAAGGCAGGGGCGGCCCTACGAGCAGTACTTC. It specifies CASSQDPGRQGRPYEQYF.

This clone has a handful of counts. The V and J genes are TRBV5-1 and TRBJ2-7; possible D gene TRBD1, 5 bases. Germline lookup yields CDR1 SGHRS and CDR2 YFSETQ. Trimming shortened V by 0 bases and J by 4 bases, and 8 bases separated the two germline ends. This CDR3 comprises 13 residues. The CDR3 spells CASSLAPGYEQYF. The DNA of the CDR3 is TGCGCCAGCAGCTTGGCACCAGGGTACGAGCAGTACTTC.

This clone has just a few counts. The chain recombines TRBV9 with TRBJ2-3, with D possibly TRBD2 on 6 matching bases. V was pared by 1 base and J by 7 bases, with 10 bases between. The length of the CDR3 is 13 residues. Per the germline V gene, CDR1 is SGDLS and CDR2 is YYNGEE. In DNA, the CDR3 is TGTGCCAGCAGCGTACTGGGGGGAAATACGCAGTATTTT. Translation: CASSVLGGNTQYF.

This chain uses TRBV7-2 with TRBJ1-2; D is perhaps TRBD1 (6 bases). CDR3 length equals 15 residues. Germline values: CDR1 SGHTA, CDR2 FQGNSA. The V end was cut by 10 bases, the J end by 6 bases, with 24 bases between. CDR3 protein: CATSMMGAAFNGYTF. In nucleotides, the CDR3 is TGTGCCACCTCTATGATGGGGGCGGCATTCAATGGCTACACCTTC.

This chain joins TRBV9 and TRBJ2-6; no definite D call. V was shortened by 0 bases and J by 9 bases, with 10 bases between the two germline ends. Per germline, CDR1 SGDLS and CDR2 YYNGEE. The CDR3 runs to 14 residues. The chain's CDR3 is CASSVADLSNVLTF. In nucleotides, the CDR3 is TGTGCCAGCAGCGTAGCTGATCTCAGCAACGTCCTGACTTTC.

The chain employs TRBV5-1 and TRBJ1-3, with 7 bases matching TRBD1. Germline trimming cut 3 bases from V and 0 bases from J; bases unmatched to any gene: 3. The CDR3 is 15 amino acids. Germline V lookup: CDR1 SGHRS, CDR2 YFSETQ. The CDR3 DNA follows: TGCGCCAGCAGCTGGCAGGGGGTCTCTGGAAACACCATATATTTT. Its translation: CASSWQGVSGNTIYF.

V usage is TRBV7-8 and J usage is TRBJ2-5; TRBD1 aligns across 7 bases. V lost 5 bases, J lost 2 bases, and 2 bases stayed unmatched. Germline values: CDR1 SGHVS, CDR2 FQNEAQ. The CDR3 spans 13 residues. The CDR3 here is CASSPGQQETQYF. DNA for the CDR3: TGTGCCAGCAGCCCGGGACAGCAAGAGACCCAGTACTTC.

The chain carries TRBV4-2 and TRBJ2-3; D is perhaps TRBD2 (6 bases). V lost 2 bases and J 8 bases, leaving 17 bases between the germline ends. The CDR3 length is 15 residues. Germline V gene lookup returns CDR1 LGHNA and CDR2 YNFKEQ. CDR3 in DNA: TGTGCCAGCAGCCAACCCAAGGTGGCGGGGAGTACGCAGTATTTT. It encodes CASSQPKVAGSTQYF.

The chain links TRBV9 to TRBJ2-7, with D possibly TRBD2 on 6 matching bases. The CDR3 runs 16 residues. V lost 0 bases and J 5 bases, leaving 18 bases between the germline ends. Germline CDR1 SGDLS, CDR2 YYNGEE. CDR3 in amino acids: CASSVAGGELLDEQYF. CDR3 sequence (DNA): TGTGCCAGCAGCGTAGCTGGCGGGGAATTATTGGACGAGCAGTACTTC.

This clone came up a few times. The chain is built from TRBV7-2 and TRBJ1-1; D unresolved. CDR3 length: 13 residues. Trimming took 5 bases from V and 5 from J, leaving 12 bases between them. The germline gives CDR1 SGHTA, CDR2 FQGNSA. The DNA of the CDR3 is TGTGCCAGCAGCCCTAGCCCGGGAACTGAAGCTTTCTTT. As protein: CASSPSPGTEAFF. Variable domain in full (rest from reference TRBV7-2 and TRBJ1-1): GAGVSQSPSNKVTEKGKDVELRCDPISGHTALYWYRQSLGQGLEFLIYFQGNSAPDKSGLPSDRFSAERTGGSVSTLTIQRTQQEDSAVYLCASSPSPGTEAFFGQGTRLTVV.

J is TRBJ1-1 and V is TRBV9; weak D call: TRBD1 (6 bases). CDR3 length equals 13 residues. Trimming pared 4 bases from V and 1 base from J, leaving 8 bases between. CDR1 and CDR2 (germline): SGDLS, YYNGEE. As DNA, the CDR3 is TGTGCCAGCAGCTCGGACAGGAACACTGAAGCTTTCTTT. It is translated as CASSSDRNTEAFF.

The rearrangement links TRBV30 to TRBJ2-7, with TRBD2 as a possible D gene (6 bases). This CDR3 is 11 amino acids long. The V end was cut by 5 bases, the J end by 4 bases, with 9 bases between. Germline assignment: CDR1 GTSNPN and CDR2 SVGIG (reference sequence). The CDR3 coding sequence is TGTGCCTGGGGGACTCCGTACGAGCAGTACTTC. This sequence encodes CAWGTPYEQYF.

The CDR3 bases are TGTGCCAGTAGCGCACAGGGGTTGACTGAAGCTTTCTTT. Its translation: CASSAQGLTEAFF. This chain joins TRBV19 and TRBJ1-1; the match to TRBD1 covers 7 bases. Trimming removed 6 bases from V and 5 bases from J; junction bases left unmatched: 6. The CDR3 contains 13 residues. From germline, CDR1 is LNHDA and CDR2 SQIVND (reference sequence).

The chain has TRBV29-1 and TRBJ1-2; a possible D gene is TRBD1 (6 bases). The germline V and J ends were trimmed by 0 bases and 7 bases, with 15 bases remaining between them. Germline CDR1 and CDR2: SQVTM and ANQGSEA. The CDR3 covers 14 residues. CDR3 amino acids: CSVEERQATGGYTF. In nucleotides, the CDR3 is TGCAGCGTTGAAGAAAGACAGGCAACAGGTGGCTACACCTTC. Full variable domain (outside the CDR3, taken from reference TRBV29-1 and TRBJ1-2): SAVISQKPSRDICQRGTSLTIQCQVDSQVTMMFWYRQQPGQSLTLIATANQGSEATYESGFVIDKFPISRPNLTFSTLTVSNMSPEDSSIYLCSVEERQATGGYTFGSGTRLTVV.

This chain links TRBV19 with TRBJ1-6; no clear D gene. The CDR3 loop spans 15 amino acids. Germline V gene sequence: CDR1 LNHDA, CDR2 SQIVND (reference sequence). The germline V and J ends were trimmed by 6 bases and 7 bases, with 16 bases remaining between them. The CDR3 nucleotides read TGTGCCAGTAGAATGTTCGGCAGCGAGAATTCACCCCTCCACTTT. This encodes CASRMFGSENSPLHF. Combining the CDR3 with reference TRBV19 and TRBJ1-6 gives the whole variable domain DGGITQSPKYLFRKEGQNVTLSCEQNLNHDAMYWYRQDPGQGLRLIYYSQIVNDFQKGDIAEGYSVSREKKESFPLTVTSAQKNPTAFYLCASRMFGSENSPLHFGNGTRLTVT.

V usage is TRBV4-2 and J usage is TRBJ1-1; no firm D call. The CDR3 loop spans 13 amino acids. The V gene lost 0 bases and the J gene lost 1 base, with 3 bases spanning the gap. The germline V gene encodes CDR1 LGHNA and CDR2 YNFKEQ. CDR3 protein: CASSQDRNTEAFF. CDR3 in DNA: TGTGCCAGCAGCCAAGATCGGAACACTGAAGCTTTCTTT.

The V call is TRBV13, the J call TRBJ2-5; 13 bases map to TRBD2. This CDR3 spans 13 amino acids. CDR1 PRHDT and CDR2 FYEKMQ come from the germline V gene (reference sequence). V was pared by 11 bases and J by 6 bases, with 6 bases of the junction left unmatched. The CDR3 coding sequence is TGTGCCCAGAGGACTAGCGGGAGTCAGACCCAGTACTTC. It is translated as CAQRTSGSQTQYF.

With respect to this clone: At the DNA level, this CDR3 is encoded by other sequences in the same sample as well. V is TRBV7-2 and J is TRBJ2-5; no reliable D call. Germline values: CDR1 SGHTA, CDR2 FQGNSA. Trimming left V 1 base short and J 2 bases short, with 5 bases between. The CDR3 totals 13 residues. The CDR3 nucleotides are TGTGCCAGCAGCTTAGATTCTCAAGAGACCCAGTACTTC. Translation gives CASSLDSQETQYF.

This clone came up a few times. This rearrangement joins TRBV11-2 to TRBJ2-2; 9 bases are a match to TRBD1. V was clipped by 1 base and J by 6 bases; unmatched bases: 9. CDR3 length: 17 amino acids. Per the germline V gene, CDR1 is SGHAT and CDR2 is FQNNGV. The CDR3 DNA reads TGTGCCAGCAGCTTAGGCCGGGACAGGGTTATAGCCGGGGAGCTGTTTTTT. This encodes CASSLGRDRVIAGELFF. The entire variable domain, with the rest obtained from reference TRBV11-2 and TRBJ2-2, is as follows: EAGVAQSPRYKIIEKRQSVAFWCNPISGHATLYWYQQILGQGPKLLIQFQNNGVVDDSQLPKDRFSAERLKGVDSTLKIQPAKLEDSAVYLCASSLGRDRVIAGELFFGEGSRLTVL.

The table lists this clone with a few counts. The rearrangement links TRBV28 to TRBJ2-1; TRBD2 agrees at 10 bases. Trimming took 6 bases from V and 10 from J; bases not matched to a gene: 9. CDR1 and CDR2 from the germline V gene are MDHEN and SYDVKM. This CDR3 comprises 14 residues. CDR3 nucleotide sequence: TGTGCCAGCAGCCTTAGCGGGGGGACGGACGAGCAGTTCTTC. Amino acid sequence: CASSLSGGTDEQFF.

The chain joins TRBV5-1 to TRBJ2-2, with TRBD1 matching 8 bases. The V segment lost 3 bases and the J segment 1 base; nucleotides outside the gene matches: 5. Germline assignment: CDR1 SGHRS and CDR2 YFSETQ. The length of the CDR3 is 16 residues. The CDR3 loop reads CASSSRGHLNTGELFF. CDR3 coding DNA: TGCGCCAGCAGCTCCAGGGGGCACCTGAACACCGGGGAGCTGTTTTTT.

This clone was detected only a few times. The CDR3 DNA sequence: TGTGCCAGCAGAAATGGACAGGAACAGCATTTT. Translation: CASRNGQEQHF. The J gene is TRBJ1-5, the V gene TRBV6-5; the match to TRBD1 covers 7 bases. Germline CDR1 and CDR2: MNHEY and SVGAGI. The CDR3 has 11 amino acids. V lost 6 bases and J lost 13; bases outside the gene matches: 6.